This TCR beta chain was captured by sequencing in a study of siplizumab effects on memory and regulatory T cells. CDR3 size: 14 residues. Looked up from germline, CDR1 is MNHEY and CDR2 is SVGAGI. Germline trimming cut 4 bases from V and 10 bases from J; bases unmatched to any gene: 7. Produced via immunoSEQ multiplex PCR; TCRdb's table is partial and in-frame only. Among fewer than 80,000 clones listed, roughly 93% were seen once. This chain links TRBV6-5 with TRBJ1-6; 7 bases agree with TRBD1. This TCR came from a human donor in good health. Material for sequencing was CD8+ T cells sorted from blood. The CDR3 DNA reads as TGTGCCAGCAGTTTGACAGGGTTACGGTCACCCCTCCACTTT. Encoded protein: CASSLTGLRSPLHF.